This T cell receptor (beta chain) was retrieved from a study of Graves' ophthalmopathy and Graves' hyperthyroidism. Study-wide context: Peripheral blood samples were taken at initial diagnosis, before any treatment. Study-wide results and caveats: Blood samples also showed most expanded thyroid clonotypes exceeding 0.001 frequency.

Ophthalmopathy was moderately-to-severely active, CAS at least 3, NOSPECS at least 4, lasting under 3 months. Orbital computed tomography and thyroid ultrasound, along with TRAb, serum thyroxine and clinical symptoms, underpinned diagnosis. RNA transcripts served as template for amplifying TCR beta CDR3 sequences. An initial RT-PCR round employing HTBI primers preceded a second-round multiplex PCR. MiXCR was run by TCRdb on the multiplex PCR reads, yielding one entry per CDR3 protein. The table has 350,000 to 450,000 distinct CDR3 sequences, around 19% seen once. This clonotype was found many times. Its antigen is currently unknown. The CDR3 has 12 residues. Germline CDR1 is GTSNPN and CDR2 is SVGIG (reference sequence). Losses at the gene ends were 4 bases for V and 4 bases for J; bases not matched to a gene: 3.

The clonotype originates from a woman aged 18-29 years with Graves' ophthalmopathy. V is TRBV30 and J is TRBJ1-1; 7 nucleotides match TRBD1. The sequenced sample was peripheral blood. The CDR3 spells CAWTGGGTEAFF. The DNA of the CDR3 is TGTGCCTGGACAGGGGGGGGCACTGAAGCTTTCTTT.